What follows are 27 T cell receptor beta chains derived from one specimen sequenced in a study of cytomegalovirus exposure and HLA in healthy donors. The PCR ran on 60 Vbeta and 13 Jbeta primers. Some clones are missing from TCRdb's copy, which holds only in-frame ones; the method was immunoSEQ multiplex PCR. The top ten clones hold 4% to 5% of a sample with more than 95,000 clones, 8% to 11% of them seen once. Sequences were obtained from PBMCs. Every receptor here comes from a young woman in good health and CMV-seropositive.

This clone was seen a few times. The CDR3 end shows no conserved phenylalanine or tryptophan, and so a read error is likely. The genes are TRBV5-1 and TRBJ1-3, with D unclear. Looked up from germline, CDR1 is SGHRS and CDR2 is YFSETQ. This CDR3 is 15 amino acids long. V was trimmed by 4 bases and J by 1 base, leaving 12 bases between them. CDR3 region: CASSLDGSSGNTIYV. DNA for the CDR3: TGCGCCAGCAGCCTTGACGGGAGTTCTGGAAACACCATATATGTT.

The table lists this clone with a few counts. This sequence joins TRBV28 and TRBJ1-1, with a weak D call TRBD1 (6 bases). The CDR3 contains 15 residues. With 2 bases removed from V and 4 bases from J, the gap between germline ends came to 14 bases. Germline V gene lookup returns CDR1 MDHEN and CDR2 SYDVKM. This chain's CDR3 is CASSLSGTLGTEAFF. CDR3 in DNA: TGTGCCAGCAGTTTAAGTGGGACACTCGGCACTGAAGCTTTCTTT.

This clone was seen only a few times. The CDR3 does not end in the conserved phenylalanine or tryptophan, so this is likely a read error. No DNA is shown, since the ends of the CDR3 on it are uncertain; the CDR3 is the one TCRdb lists. This chain links TRBV23-1 with TRBJ2-4; TRBD2, the table's D call, lacks a check against the DNA. TRBV23-1 is classed as an ORF, of uncertain function. The CDR3 is 14 amino acids in total, end residues counted. CDR3 region: CASSQTPGKLAGGV.

This clone appeared many times. This sequence joins TRBV6-1 and TRBJ2-6; possible D gene TRBD1, 6 bases. CDR3 length: 15 amino acids. Germline V gene sequence: CDR1 MNHNS, CDR2 SASEGT. Deletions cut 10 bases from V and 2 bases from J, with 15 bases between. DNA for the CDR3: TGTGCCACAACAGGGTGGGGTCCTGGGGCCAACGTCCTGACTTTC. It translates to CATTGWGPGANVLTF.

This clone was recorded once. The chain couples TRBV28 to TRBJ2-7, with 8 bases matching TRBD1. The V segment lost 2 bases and the J segment 3 bases; nucleotides outside the gene matches: 9. This CDR3 contains 16 residues. Germline V gene data show CDR1 as MDHEN and CDR2 as SYDVKM. The CDR3 DNA reads TGTGCCAGCAGTTTAGCGGCCGGACAGGGACTCTACGAGCAGTACTTC. Translation gives CASSLAAGQGLYEQYF.

This clone was seen only a few times. This sequence joins TRBV28 and TRBJ2-3; 10 bases line up with TRBD2. The CDR3 has 15 residues. CDR1 is MDHEN, CDR2 SYDVKM, per germline. The J segment lost 4 bases and the V segment lost 6 bases, leaving 7 bases of the junction unmatched. CDR3 DNA sequence: TGTGCCAGCAGGCCGCTAGCGGGAGACCCAGATACGCAGTATTTT. Protein: CASRPLAGDPDTQYF.

This clone was recorded a few times. This chain connects TRBV9 to TRBJ2-7; maybe TRBD2 (6 bases). CDR1 and CDR2 (germline): SGDLS, YYNGEE. CDR3 size: 15 residues. V lost 0 bases, J lost 2 bases, and 12 bases lay in between. The CDR3 sequence: CASSVEGTGPYEQYF. DNA for the CDR3: TGTGCCAGCAGCGTAGAAGGGACTGGTCCCTACGAGCAGTACTTC.

This rearrangement joins TRBV29-1 to TRBJ2-1; 10 bases are shared with TRBD2. The CDR3 length is 14 residues. Per the germline V gene, CDR1 is SQVTM and CDR2 is ANQGSEA. The ends lost 7 bases at V and 3 bases at J; junction bases unmatched: 6. The CDR3 DNA is TGCAGCGCTGATATAGCGGGAGGCTACAATGAGCAGTTCTTC. Translating it yields CSADIAGGYNEQFF.

The chain carries TRBV2 and TRBJ2-1, with 10 nucleotides matching TRBD1. Germline CDR1 SNHLY, CDR2 FYNNEI. The V gene end was trimmed by 10 bases and the J gene end by 12 bases; junction bases not matched to a gene: 12. This CDR3 is 13 amino acids long. DNA of the CDR3: TGTGCCACCCAGACAGGGGGCTTCGTCGGGCAGTTCTTC. Its translation is CATQTGGFVGQFF.

The DNA for the CDR3 is TGTGCCAGCAGAGATGGAGTCGAAAGGAACACTGAAGCTTTCTTT. Protein sequence: CASRDGVERNTEAFF. V and J are TRBV6-1 and TRBJ1-1, with D uncertain. The V end was cut by 6 bases, the J end by 1 base, with 15 bases between. The CDR3 is made up of 15 amino acids. Germline V gene data show CDR1 as MNHNS and CDR2 as SASEGT.

This clone was seen only a few times. This sequence joins TRBV19 and TRBJ1-1; a weak D match, TRBD1 (5 bases). V lost 7 bases, J lost 5 bases, and 14 bases lay in between. The CDR3 runs 13 residues. Per the germline V gene, CDR1 is LNHDA and CDR2 is SQIVND (reference sequence). The CDR3 DNA sequence: TGTGCCAGTACCCTCATGGAGGGGACTGAAGCTTTCTTT. It codes for CASTLMEGTEAFF.

This clone showed up just a few times. This chain connects TRBV2 to TRBJ1-1; D gene ambiguous. V was trimmed by 9 bases and J by 5 bases, leaving 10 bases between them. The CDR3 spans 11 residues. Germline V lookup: CDR1 SNHLY, CDR2 FYNNEI. This CDR3 is CARIRQTEAFF. CDR3 DNA: TGTGCCAGAATACGCCAGACTGAAGCTTTCTTT.

V is TRBV7-2 and J is TRBJ1-1; D not resolved. CDR3 length: 14 residues. Trimming removed 5 bases from V and 3 bases from J, with 13 bases in between. Germline CDR1 is SGHTA and CDR2 is FQGNSA. The CDR3 sequence: CASSTRGRDTEAFF. In nucleotides, the CDR3 is TGTGCCAGCAGCACTCGCGGGCGCGACACTGAAGCTTTCTTT. Variable domain in full (rest from reference TRBV7-2 and TRBJ1-1): GAGVSQSPSNKVTEKGKDVELRCDPISGHTALYWYRQSLGQGLEFLIYFQGNSAPDKSGLPSDRFSAERTGGSVSTLTIQRTQQEDSAVYLCASSTRGRDTEAFFGQGTRLTVV.

The sample holds a few counts of this clone. This CDR3 fails to terminate in the conserved phenylalanine or tryptophan, so it likely reflects a read error. The J gene is TRBJ1-1, the V gene TRBV30; maybe TRBD1 (5 bases). Trimming removed 3 bases at V and 4 bases at J, with 9 bases between. Germline V lookup: CDR1 GTSNPN, CDR2 SVGIG (reference sequence). The CDR3 has 12 amino acids. The CDR3 DNA sequence: TGTGCCTGGAGATGGGGCCCCACTGAAGCTTTCCTT. Translating gives CAWRWGPTEAFL.

J is TRBJ1-3 and V is TRBV2, with D hard to call. There are 14 residues in the CDR3. The V gene's germline CDR1 is SNHLY and CDR2 FYNNEI. V lost 4 bases to trimming and J lost 0 bases, with 7 bases between them. The CDR3 protein is CASSVASSGNTIYF. CDR3 bases: TGTGCCAGCAGTGTGGCCTCCTCTGGAAACACCATATATTTT.

This clone was seen a handful of times. The chain combines TRBV19 with TRBJ2-1; 9 bases are shared with TRBD1. With V trimmed by 6 bases and J by 7 bases, 13 bases remained unmatched. Germline CDR1 reads LNHDA; CDR2 reads SQIVND (reference sequence). The CDR3 has 16 amino acids. The CDR3 coding sequence is TGTGCCAGTAGGCAATTACCGGGACAGGGAAGGAATGAGCAGTTCTTC. Translated, it gives CASRQLPGQGRNEQFF.

This clone has more than one count but fewer than ten. The genes are TRBV28 and TRBJ2-7, with TRBD1 matching over 7 bases. V shed 7 bases and J 2 bases; nucleotides not matched to a gene: 5. The CDR3 sequence is 13 residues long. CDR1 is MDHEN, CDR2 SYDVKM, per germline. As DNA, the CDR3 is TGTGCCAGCAACCCGGGACAGACCTACGAGCAGTACTTC. This sequence encodes CASNPGQTYEQYF.

The CDR3 DNA reads as TGTGCCAGCACCCCGGGGTCGACAGGTTCTAACTATGGCTACACCTTC. Its protein is CASTPGSTGSNYGYTF. This sequence joins TRBV11-2 and TRBJ1-2; maybe TRBD1 (6 bases). V was shortened by 7 bases and J by 0 bases, with 18 bases between the two germline ends. Looked up from germline, CDR1 is SGHAT and CDR2 is FQNNGV. The CDR3 length is 16 residues.

This clone was counted a few times. The rearrangement links TRBV6-1 to TRBJ2-7, with D perhaps matching TRBD1 (6 bases). V lost 10 bases to trimming and J lost 5 bases, with 18 bases between them. Germline V gene data show CDR1 as MNHNS and CDR2 as SASEGT. CDR3 size: 13 residues. CDR3 in amino acids: CATSSNRAHEQYF. The CDR3 DNA reads as TGTGCCACGTCCTCCAACAGGGCCCACGAGCAGTACTTC.

The chain combines TRBV29-1 with TRBJ2-2; 7 positions match TRBD2. Germline CDR1 and CDR2: SQVTM and ANQGSEA. J gave up 5 bases and V 7 bases, and 4 bases lay outside the gene matches. The CDR3 extends over 12 amino acids. CDR3 coding DNA: TGCAGCGCGGGACTAAAAACCGGGGAGCTGTTTTTT. Residues: CSAGLKTGELFF.

The chain uses TRBV5-1 and TRBJ2-5; 14 nucleotides line up with TRBD2. Germline CDR1 and CDR2: SGHRS and YFSETQ. This CDR3 is 15 amino acids long. V dropped 4 bases and J dropped 6; count of bases not matched to a gene: 5. The CDR3 nucleotides are TGCGCCAGCAGCAAGGGGACTAGCGGGAGTAAGACCCAGTACTTC. This gives the protein CASSKGTSGSKTQYF.

The J gene is TRBJ2-1, the V gene TRBV5-4; 7 positions match TRBD2. J was trimmed by 6 bases and V by 2 bases; bases with no gene match: 11. This CDR3 spans 16 amino acids. Germline V gene data show CDR1 as SGHNT and CDR2 as YYREEE (reference sequence). The CDR3 coding sequence is TGTGCCAGCAGCTTCATGCGGACTAGTTCTAGCAATGAGCAGTTCTTC. This gives the protein CASSFMRTSSSNEQFF.

The chain uses TRBV6-5 and TRBJ2-7; D is possibly TRBD2 (6 bases). Germline assignment: CDR1 MNHEY and CDR2 SVGAGI. The V end was cut by 8 bases, the J end by 3 bases, with 17 bases between. This CDR3 has 14 amino acids. CDR3 region: CASGYTSGLYEQYF. The CDR3 nucleotides are TGTGCCAGCGGATACACCTCGGGACTCTACGAGCAGTACTTC.

The chain has TRBV5-6 and TRBJ2-7, with D maybe TRBD1 (6 bases). V lost 4 bases and J lost 0, with 14 bases in between. This CDR3 comprises 15 residues. Germline V gene data show CDR1 as SGHDT and CDR2 as YYEEEE. The chain's CDR3 is CASSGWDTNSYEQYF. In nucleotides, the CDR3 is TGTGCCAGCAGCGGATGGGACACTAACTCCTACGAGCAGTACTTC.

The chain recombines TRBV5-1 with TRBJ1-1; no definite D call. CDR1 is SGHRS, CDR2 YFSETQ, per germline. The CDR3 consists of 13 residues. V was shortened by 4 bases and J by 1 base, with 8 bases between the two germline ends. The CDR3 sequence: CASSASQNTEAFF. CDR3 DNA: TGCGCCAGCAGCGCGTCCCAGAACACTGAAGCTTTCTTT.

The V and J genes are TRBV7-9 and TRBJ2-7, with 11 bases matching TRBD1. This CDR3 contains 15 residues. The V gene's germline CDR1 is SEHNR and CDR2 FQNEAQ (reference sequence). V trimming: 5 bases; J trimming: 7 bases; junction bases outside the gene matches: 10. CDR3 loop: CASSPSGTGGGEQYF. CDR3 DNA sequence: TGTGCCAGCAGCCCATCCGGGACAGGGGGGGGTGAGCAGTACTTC.

This rearrangement joins TRBV19 to TRBJ1-1; no clear D gene. This CDR3 contains 12 residues. Germline V gives CDR1 LNHDA, CDR2 SQIVND (reference sequence). Trimming removed 6 bases from V and 5 bases from J, with 10 bases in between. CDR3 residues: CASRRPRTEAFF. CDR3 coding DNA: TGTGCCAGTAGGCGTCCGCGGACTGAAGCTTTCTTT. The variable domain in full, completed from reference TRBV19 and TRBJ1-1, reads DGGITQSPKYLFRKEGQNVTLSCEQNLNHDAMYWYRQDPGQGLRLIYYSQIVNDFQKGDIAEGYSVSREKKESFPLTVTSAQKNPTAFYLCASRRPRTEAFFGQGTRLTVV.